Included here is one T cell receptor (beta chain) sequence, with context. These data come from a study of blood T cell repertoires in COVID-19. At the level of the study: Italy, Spain and the United States were the sources of the convalescent and acute COVID-19 samples. In each case, the material was cDNA or gDNA derived from T cells, B-cell-depleted T cells, or PBMCs.

Germline V gives CDR1 KGHSH, CDR2 LQKENI. V dropped 5 bases and J dropped 5; count of bases not matched to a gene: 3. CDR3 size: 13 residues. In the source study's methods: It was from reference gene primer amplification that nucleated cell counts were estimated. Some clones are missing from TCRdb's copy, which holds only in-frame ones; the method was immunoSEQ multiplex PCR. That table furnishes V, J and clone size, whereas the DNA furnished D and trimming. The repertoire holds roughly 700,000 clones, with about nine tenths as singletons. The rearrangement uses TRBV18 and TRBJ1-2, with 9 bases fitting TRBD1. The TCR sequence derives from a woman between 18 and 30 years old with acute or convalescent COVID-19. Material for sequencing was peripheral blood. The CDR3 DNA is TGTGCCAGCTCAGAGGACAGGGGATATGGCTACACCTTC. Translation: CASSEDRGYGYTF. The variable domain in full, with the rest retrieved from reference TRBV18 and TRBJ1-2, is NAGVMQNPRHLVRRRGQEARLRCSPMKGHSHVYWYRQLPEEGLKFMVYLQKENIIDESGMPKERFSAEFPKEGPSILRIQQVVRGDSAAYFCASSEDRGYGYTFGSGTRLTVV.